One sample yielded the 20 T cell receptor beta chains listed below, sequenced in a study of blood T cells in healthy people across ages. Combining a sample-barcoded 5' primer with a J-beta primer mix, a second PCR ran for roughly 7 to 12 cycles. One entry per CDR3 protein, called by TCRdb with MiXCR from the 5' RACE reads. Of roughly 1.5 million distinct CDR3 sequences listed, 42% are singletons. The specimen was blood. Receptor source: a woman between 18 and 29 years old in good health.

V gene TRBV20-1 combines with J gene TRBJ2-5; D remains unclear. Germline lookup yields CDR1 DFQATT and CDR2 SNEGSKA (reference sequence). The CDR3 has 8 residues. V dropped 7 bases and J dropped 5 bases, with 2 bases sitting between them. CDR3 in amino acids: CSGETQYF. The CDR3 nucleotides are TGCAGTGGCGAGACCCAGTACTTC.

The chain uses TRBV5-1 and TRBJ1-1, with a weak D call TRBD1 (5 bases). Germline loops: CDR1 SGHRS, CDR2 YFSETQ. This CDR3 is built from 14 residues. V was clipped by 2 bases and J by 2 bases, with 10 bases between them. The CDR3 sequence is CASSFLQENTEAFF. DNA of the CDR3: TGCGCCAGCAGCTTTCTACAGGAAAACACTGAAGCTTTCTTT.

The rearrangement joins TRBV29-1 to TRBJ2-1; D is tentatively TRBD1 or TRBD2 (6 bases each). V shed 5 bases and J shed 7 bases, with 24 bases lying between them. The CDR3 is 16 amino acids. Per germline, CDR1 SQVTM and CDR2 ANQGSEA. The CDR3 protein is CSVSLVGGRRVNEQFF. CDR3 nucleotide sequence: TGCAGCGTTTCTCTAGTGGGGGGCCGAAGGGTAAATGAGCAGTTCTTC.

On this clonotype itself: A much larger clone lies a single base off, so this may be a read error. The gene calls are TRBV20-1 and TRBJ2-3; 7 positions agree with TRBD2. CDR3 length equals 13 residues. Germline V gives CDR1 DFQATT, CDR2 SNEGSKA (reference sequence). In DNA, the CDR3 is TGCAGGGCTAGAGGGACTAACACAGATACGCAGTATTTT. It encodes CRARGTNTDTQYF.

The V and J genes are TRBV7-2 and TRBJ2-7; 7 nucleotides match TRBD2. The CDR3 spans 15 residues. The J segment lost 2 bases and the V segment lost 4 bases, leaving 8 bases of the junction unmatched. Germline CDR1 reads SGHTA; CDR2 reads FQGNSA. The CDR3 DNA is TGTGCCAGCAGCTCAAACGCCGGGACTACCTACGAGCAGTACTTC. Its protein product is CASSSNAGTTYEQYF.

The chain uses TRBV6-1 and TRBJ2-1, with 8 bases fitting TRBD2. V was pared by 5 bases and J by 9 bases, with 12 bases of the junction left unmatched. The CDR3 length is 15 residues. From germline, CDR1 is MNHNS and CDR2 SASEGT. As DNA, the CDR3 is TGTGCCAGCAGTCGCTTAACGGGAGGGCCCAGTGAGCAGTTCTTC. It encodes CASSRLTGGPSEQFF.

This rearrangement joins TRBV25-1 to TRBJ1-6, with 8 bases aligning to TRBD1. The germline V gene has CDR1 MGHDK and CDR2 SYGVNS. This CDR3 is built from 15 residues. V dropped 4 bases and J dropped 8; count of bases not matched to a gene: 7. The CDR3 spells CASSGLGQGYSPLHF. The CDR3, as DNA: TGTGCCAGCAGTGGGCTTGGACAGGGCTATTCACCCCTCCACTTT.

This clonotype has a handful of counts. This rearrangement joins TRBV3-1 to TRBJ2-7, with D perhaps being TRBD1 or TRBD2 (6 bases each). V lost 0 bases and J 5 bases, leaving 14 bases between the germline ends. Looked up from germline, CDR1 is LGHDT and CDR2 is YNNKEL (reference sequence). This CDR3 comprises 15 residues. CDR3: CASSQDPTGRNEQYF. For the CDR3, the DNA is TGTGCCAGCAGCCAAGATCCCACAGGGAGGAACGAGCAGTACTTC.

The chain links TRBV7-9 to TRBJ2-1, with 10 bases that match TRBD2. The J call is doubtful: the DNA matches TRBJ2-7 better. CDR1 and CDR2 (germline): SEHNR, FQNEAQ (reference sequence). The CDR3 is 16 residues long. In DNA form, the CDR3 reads TGTGCCAGCAGCTTACTAGCGGGAGTACTCTACAATGAGCAGTACTTC. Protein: CASSLLAGVLYNEQYF.

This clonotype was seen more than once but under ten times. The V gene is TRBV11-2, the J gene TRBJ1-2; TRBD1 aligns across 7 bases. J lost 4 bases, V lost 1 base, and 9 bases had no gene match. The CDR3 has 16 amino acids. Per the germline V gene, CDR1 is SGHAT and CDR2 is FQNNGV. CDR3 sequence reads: CASSLAGTVESYGYTF. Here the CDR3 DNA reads TGTGCCAGCAGCTTAGCCGGGACAGTCGAATCCTATGGCTACACCTTC.

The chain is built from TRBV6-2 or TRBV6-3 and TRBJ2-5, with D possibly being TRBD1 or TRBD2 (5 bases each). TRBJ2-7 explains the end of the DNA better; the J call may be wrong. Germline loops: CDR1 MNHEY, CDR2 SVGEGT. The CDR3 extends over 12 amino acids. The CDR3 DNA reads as TGTGCCAGCACCTCGGGACCGAACGAGCAGTACTTC. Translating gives CASTSGPNEQYF.

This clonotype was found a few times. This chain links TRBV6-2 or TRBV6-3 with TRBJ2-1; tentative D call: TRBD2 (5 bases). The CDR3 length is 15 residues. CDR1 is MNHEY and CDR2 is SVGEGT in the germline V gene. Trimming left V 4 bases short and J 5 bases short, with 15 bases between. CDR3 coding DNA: TGTGCCAGCAGTTCCCCATTTCCCGGGGACAATGAGCAGTTCTTC. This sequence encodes CASSSPFPGDNEQFF.

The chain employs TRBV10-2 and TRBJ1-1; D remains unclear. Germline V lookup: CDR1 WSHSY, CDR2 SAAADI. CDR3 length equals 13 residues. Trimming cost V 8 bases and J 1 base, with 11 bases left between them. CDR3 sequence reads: CASWGESNTEAFF. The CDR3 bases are TGCGCCAGCTGGGGAGAGTCGAACACTGAAGCTTTCTTT.

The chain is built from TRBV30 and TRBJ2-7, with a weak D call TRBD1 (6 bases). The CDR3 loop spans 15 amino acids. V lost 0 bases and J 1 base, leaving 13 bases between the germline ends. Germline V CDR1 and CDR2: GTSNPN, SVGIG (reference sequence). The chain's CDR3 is CAWSVVQGLSYEQYF. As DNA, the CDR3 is TGTGCCTGGAGTGTAGTACAGGGTTTATCCTACGAGCAGTACTTC.

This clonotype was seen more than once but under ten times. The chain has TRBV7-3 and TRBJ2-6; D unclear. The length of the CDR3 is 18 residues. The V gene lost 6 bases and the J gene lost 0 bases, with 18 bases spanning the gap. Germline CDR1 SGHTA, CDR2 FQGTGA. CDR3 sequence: CASSRHHSVSSGANVLTF. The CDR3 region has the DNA TGTGCCAGCAGTCGCCACCACAGTGTAAGCTCTGGGGCCAACGTCCTGACTTTC.

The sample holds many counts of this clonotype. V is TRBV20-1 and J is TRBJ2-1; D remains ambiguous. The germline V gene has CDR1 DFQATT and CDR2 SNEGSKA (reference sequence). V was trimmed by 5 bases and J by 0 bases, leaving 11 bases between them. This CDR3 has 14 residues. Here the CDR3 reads CSAHPRSSYNEQFF. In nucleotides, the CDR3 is TGCAGTGCTCATCCCAGGAGCTCCTACAATGAGCAGTTCTTC.

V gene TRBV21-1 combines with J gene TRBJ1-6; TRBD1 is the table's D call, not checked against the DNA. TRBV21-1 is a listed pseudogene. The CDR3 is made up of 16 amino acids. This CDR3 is CASSKYGRQGASPLHF. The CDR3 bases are TGTGCCAGCAGCAAATATGGTAGACAGGGGGCTTCACCCCTCCACTTT.

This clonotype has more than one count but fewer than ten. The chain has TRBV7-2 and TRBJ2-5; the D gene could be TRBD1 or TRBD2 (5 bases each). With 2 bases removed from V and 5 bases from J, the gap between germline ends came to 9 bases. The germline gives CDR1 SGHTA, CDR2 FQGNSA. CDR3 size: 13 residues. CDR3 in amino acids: CASSLWGSETQYF. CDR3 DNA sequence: TGTGCCAGCAGCTTATGGGGGTCCGAGACCCAGTACTTC.

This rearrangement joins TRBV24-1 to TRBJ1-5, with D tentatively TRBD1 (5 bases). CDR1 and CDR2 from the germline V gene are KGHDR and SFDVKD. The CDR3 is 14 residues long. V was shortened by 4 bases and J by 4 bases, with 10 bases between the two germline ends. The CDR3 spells CATSEPGSNQPQHF. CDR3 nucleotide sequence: TGTGCCACCAGTGAACCAGGGAGTAATCAGCCCCAGCATTTT.

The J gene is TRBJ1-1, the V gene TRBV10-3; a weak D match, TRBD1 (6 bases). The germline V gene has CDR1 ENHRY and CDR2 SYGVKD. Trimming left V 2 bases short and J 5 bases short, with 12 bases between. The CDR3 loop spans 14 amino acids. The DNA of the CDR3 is TGTGCCATCAGTGAGCTAACAGGGTGGACTGAAGCTTTCTTT. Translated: CAISELTGWTEAFF.